These T cell receptor beta chains were read from a single sample in a study of blood T cells in healthy people across ages. TCRdb re-called the 5' RACE reads with MiXCR, one entry per CDR3 protein. The sample lists 650,000 to 700,000 distinct CDR3 sequences; roughly half were seen once. The sequenced sample consisted of blood. Receptors originate from a woman over 75 in good health. The CDR3 runs from the conserved cysteine through the conserved F or W. D genes are given only for firm matches. Clone size is stated in some rows and not others, as once, few, many or a class when expanded.

d_gene: NA; abundance: many; v_gene: TRBV28; j_gene: TRBJ2-7; CDR3nt: TGTGCCAGCAGTACCTACGAGCAGTACTTC; CDR3aa: CASSTYEQYF
d_gene: NA; abundance: NA; v_gene: TRBV5-1; j_gene: TRBJ2-7; CDR3nt: TGCGCCAGCCAACAACTCCCGGGACACTACGAGCAGTACTTC; CDR3aa: CASQQLPGHYEQYF
d_gene: NA; abundance: NA; v_gene: TRBV20-1; j_gene: TRBJ1-5; CDR3nt: TGCAGTGCTAGAGATCCCGGGAGAGGGGACCAGCCCCAGCATTTT; CDR3aa: CSARDPGRGDQPQHF
d_gene: TRBD2; abundance: NA; v_gene: TRBV12-3/TRBV12-4; j_gene: TRBJ2-7; CDR3nt: TGTGCCAGCAGTGGGAGAGCGGGAGGAGACGAGCAGTACTTC; CDR3aa: CASSGRAGGDEQYF
d_gene: TRBD2; abundance: many; v_gene: TRBV28; j_gene: TRBJ2-1; CDR3nt: TGTGCCAGCAGTTTGGCGGGAGGGAATGATGAGCAGTTCTTC; CDR3aa: CASSLAGGNDEQFF
d_gene: TRBD2; abundance: NA; v_gene: TRBV27; j_gene: TRBJ2-3; CDR3nt: TGTGCCAGCAGTAACCCACTAGCGGGTACGCAGTATTTT; CDR3aa: CASSNPLAGTQYF
d_gene: NA; abundance: NA; v_gene: TRBV18; j_gene: TRBJ2-7; CDR3nt: TGTGCCAGCTCGTCCCGGGAAACCTACGAGCAGTACTTC; CDR3aa: CASSSRETYEQYF
d_gene: NA; abundance: many; v_gene: TRBV18; j_gene: TRBJ2-1; CDR3nt: TGTGCCAGCGCAGGGGACCTGAGCTCCTACAATGAGCAGTTCTTC; CDR3aa: CASAGDLSSYNEQFF
d_gene: NA; abundance: many; v_gene: TRBV12-3/TRBV12-4; j_gene: TRBJ1-2; CDR3nt: TGTGCCAGCAACCCGGGACCGAACTATGGCTACACCTTC; CDR3aa: CASNPGPNYGYTF
d_gene: NA; abundance: many; v_gene: TRBV28; j_gene: TRBJ2-7; CDR3nt: TGCGCCAGCAGCTTAGGGTGCGAGCAGTACTTC; CDR3aa: CASSLGCEQYF
d_gene: NA; abundance: many; v_gene: TRBV20-1; j_gene: TRBJ2-5; CDR3nt: TGCAGTGCTAGAGTGACTTGGGAGACCCAGTACTTC; CDR3aa: CSARVTWETQYF
d_gene: TRBD2; abundance: NA; v_gene: TRBV6-1; j_gene: TRBJ2-1; CDR3nt: TGTGCCAGCAGTGAGGTAGCGGGGGAGAACAATGAGCAGTTCTTC; CDR3aa: CASSEVAGENNEQFF
d_gene: NA; abundance: many; v_gene: TRBV5-4; j_gene: TRBJ2-1; CDR3nt: TGTGCCAGCAGCTTCCGGGTGAGGGATGAGCAGTTCTTC; CDR3aa: CASSFRVRDEQFF
d_gene: TRBD1; abundance: NA; v_gene: TRBV5-1; j_gene: TRBJ2-1; CDR3nt: TGCGCCAGCAGCTTGGCCTCGACAGGGGAGCAGTTCTTC; CDR3aa: CASSLASTGEQFF
d_gene: NA; abundance: NA; v_gene: TRBV12-3/TRBV12-4; j_gene: TRBJ2-1; CDR3nt: TGTGCCAGCAGCCCGTACACAGGTCTACGGTTCTTC; CDR3aa: CASSPYTGLRFF
d_gene: TRBD1; abundance: NA; v_gene: TRBV28; j_gene: TRBJ2-3; CDR3nt: TGTGCCAGCACGCAGGGGGCAGCCAGGACAGATACGCAGTGTTTT; CDR3aa: CASTQGAARTDTQCF
d_gene: TRBD2; abundance: NA; v_gene: TRBV7-6; j_gene: TRBJ2-3; CDR3nt: TGTGCCAGCAGCTTAACTAGCGGGGGACTCACAGATACGCAGTATTTT; CDR3aa: CASSLTSGGLTDTQYF
d_gene: NA; abundance: many; v_gene: TRBV12-3/TRBV12-4; j_gene: TRBJ2-7; CDR3nt: TGTGCCAGCAGTTTGCAGTTTACCTACGAGCAGTACTTC; CDR3aa: CASSLQFTYEQYF
d_gene: NA; abundance: NA; v_gene: TRBV5-5; j_gene: TRBJ2-5; CDR3nt: TGTGCCAGCAGCTTGATTGGAAGGGCCCAAGAGACCCAGTACTTC; CDR3aa: CASSLIGRAQETQYF
d_gene: NA; abundance: NA; v_gene: TRBV27; j_gene: TRBJ2-7; CDR3nt: TGTGCCAGCAGTTTGGCGAGAGGGGTGCACTACGAGCAGTACTTC; CDR3aa: CASSLARGVHYEQYF
d_gene: TRBD1; abundance: few; v_gene: TRBV12-3/TRBV12-4; j_gene: TRBJ2-7; CDR3nt: TGTGCCAGCAGTGCAAGACAGGGCTACTACGAGCAGTACTTC; CDR3aa: CASSARQGYYEQYF
d_gene: NA; abundance: many; v_gene: TRBV29-1; j_gene: TRBJ1-4; CDR3nt: TGCAGCGTTAATGCCTATGGTGAAAAACTGTTTTTT; CDR3aa: CSVNAYGEKLFF